This section outlines one TCR beta chain sequence together with its context. Its antigen is unidentified. CDR3 length equals 15 residues. The V end lost 4 bases, the J end lost 3 bases, and 10 bases lay between the germline ends. Germline-derived CDR1 and CDR2 are MDHEN and SYDVKM. Here immunoSEQ multiplex PCR was the method, and the copy in TCRdb shows in-frame clones only, minus some. The sample contains some 2 million clones, about 94% of which appear only once. As defined, naive CD8 cells were CD45RO-negative and positively selected for CCR7, with terminally differentiated effector memory CD45RA+ cells excluded. This specimen belongs to a study of shared clonotypes between healthy human individuals. Study in general: The study enrolled a couple of women and three men aged 18 to 49. Findings and limits, study-wide: About 5% was the fraction of naive CD4 clonotypes found shared across several donors.

This TCR came from a man between 18 and 35 years old in good health. The specimen was naive CD8+ T cells sorted from blood. The chain joins TRBV28 to TRBJ1-6, with D perhaps TRBD1 (6 bases). The CDR3 DNA follows: TGTGCCAGCAGTTCCGAGGGACACTATAATTCACCCCTCCACTTT. Amino acid sequence: CASSSEGHYNSPLHF.